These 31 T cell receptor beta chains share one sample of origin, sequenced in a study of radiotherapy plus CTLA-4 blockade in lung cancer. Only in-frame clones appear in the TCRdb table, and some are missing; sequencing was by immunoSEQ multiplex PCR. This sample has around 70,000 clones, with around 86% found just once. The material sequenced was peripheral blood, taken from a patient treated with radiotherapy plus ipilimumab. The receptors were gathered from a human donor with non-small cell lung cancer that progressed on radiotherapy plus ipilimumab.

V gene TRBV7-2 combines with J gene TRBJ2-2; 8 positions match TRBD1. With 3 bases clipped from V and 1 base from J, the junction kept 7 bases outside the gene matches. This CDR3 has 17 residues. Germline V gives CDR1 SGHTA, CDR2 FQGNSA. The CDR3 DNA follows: TGTGCCAGCAGCTTGGGCGGCAGGGGGCAGAACACCGGGGAGCTGTTTTTT. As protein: CASSLGGRGQNTGELFF. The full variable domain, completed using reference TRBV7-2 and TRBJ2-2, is GAGVSQSPSNKVTEKGKDVELRCDPISGHTALYWYRQSLGQGLEFLIYFQGNSAPDKSGLPSDRFSAERTGGSVSTLTIQRTQQEDSAVYLCASSLGGRGQNTGELFFGEGSRLTVL.

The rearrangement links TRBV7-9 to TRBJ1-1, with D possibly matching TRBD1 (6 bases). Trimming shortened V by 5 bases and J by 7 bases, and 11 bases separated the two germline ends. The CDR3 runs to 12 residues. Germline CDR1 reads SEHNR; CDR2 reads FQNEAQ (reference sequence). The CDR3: CASSLGAGEAFF. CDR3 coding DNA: TGTGCCAGCAGCCTGGGGGCAGGTGAAGCTTTCTTT.

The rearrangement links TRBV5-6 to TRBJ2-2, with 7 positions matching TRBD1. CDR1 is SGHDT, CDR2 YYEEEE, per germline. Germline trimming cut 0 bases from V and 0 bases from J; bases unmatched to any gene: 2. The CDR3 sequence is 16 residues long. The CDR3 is CASSLEGAANTGELFF. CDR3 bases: TGTGCCAGCAGCTTGGAGGGGGCTGCGAACACCGGGGAGCTGTTTTTT.

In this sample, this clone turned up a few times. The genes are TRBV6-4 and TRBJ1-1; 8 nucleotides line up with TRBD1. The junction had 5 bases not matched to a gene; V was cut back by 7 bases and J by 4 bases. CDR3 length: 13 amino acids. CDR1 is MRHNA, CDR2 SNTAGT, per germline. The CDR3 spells CASKLTGGTEAFF. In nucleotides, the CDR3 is TGTGCCAGCAAATTAACAGGGGGCACTGAAGCTTTCTTT.

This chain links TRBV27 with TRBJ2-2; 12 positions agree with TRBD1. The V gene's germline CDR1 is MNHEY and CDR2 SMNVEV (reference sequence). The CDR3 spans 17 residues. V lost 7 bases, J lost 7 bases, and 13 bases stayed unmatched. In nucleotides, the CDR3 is TGTGCCAGCAAACCGAAACCGGGACAGGGGGCGATCGGGGAGCTGTTTTTT. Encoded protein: CASKPKPGQGAIGELFF.

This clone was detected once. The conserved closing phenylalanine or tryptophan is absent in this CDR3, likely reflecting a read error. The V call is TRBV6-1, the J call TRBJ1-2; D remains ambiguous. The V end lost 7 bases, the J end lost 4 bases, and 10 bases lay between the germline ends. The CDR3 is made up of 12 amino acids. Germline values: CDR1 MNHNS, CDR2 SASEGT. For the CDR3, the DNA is TGTGCCAGCAATCCCTGGGGCTATGGCTACACCCTC. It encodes CASNPWGYGYTL.

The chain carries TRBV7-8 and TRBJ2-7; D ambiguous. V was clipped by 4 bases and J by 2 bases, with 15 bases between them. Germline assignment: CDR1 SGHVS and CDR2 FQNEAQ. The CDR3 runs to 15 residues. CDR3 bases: TGTGCCAGCAGCTGGGATCGGACGGCTACCTACGAGCAGTACTTC. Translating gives CASSWDRTATYEQYF.

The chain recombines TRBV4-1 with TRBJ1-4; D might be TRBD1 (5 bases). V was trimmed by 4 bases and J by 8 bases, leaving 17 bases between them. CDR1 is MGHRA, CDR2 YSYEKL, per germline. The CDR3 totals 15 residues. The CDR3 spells CASSLRVGEPEKLFF. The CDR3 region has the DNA TGCGCCAGCAGCCTCAGGGTGGGGGAACCCGAAAAACTGTTTTTT.

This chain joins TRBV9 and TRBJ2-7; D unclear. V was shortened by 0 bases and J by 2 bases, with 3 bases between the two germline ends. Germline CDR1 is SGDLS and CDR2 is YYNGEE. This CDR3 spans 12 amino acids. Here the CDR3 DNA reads TGTGCCAGCAGCGTAGAGGCCTACGAGCAGTACTTC. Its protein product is CASSVEAYEQYF. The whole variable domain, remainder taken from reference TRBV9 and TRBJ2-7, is DSGVTQTPKHLITATGQRVTLRCSPRSGDLSVYWYQQSLDQGLQFLIQYYNGEERAKGNILERFSAQQFPDLHSELNLSSLELGDSALYFCASSVEAYEQYFGPGTRLTVT.

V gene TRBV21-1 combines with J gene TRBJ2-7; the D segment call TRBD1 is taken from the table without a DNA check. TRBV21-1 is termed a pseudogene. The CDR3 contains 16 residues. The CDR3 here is CASSKAGTRTFYEQYF. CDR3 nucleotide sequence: TGTGCCAGCAGCAAAGCCGGGACAAGAACCTTCTACGAGCAGTACTTC.

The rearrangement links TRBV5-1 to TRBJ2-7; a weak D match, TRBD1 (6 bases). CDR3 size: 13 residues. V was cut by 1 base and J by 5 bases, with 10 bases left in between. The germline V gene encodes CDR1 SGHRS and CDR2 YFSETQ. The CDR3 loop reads CASSLQPGDEQYF. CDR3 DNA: TGCGCCAGCAGCTTGCAGCCAGGGGACGAGCAGTACTTC. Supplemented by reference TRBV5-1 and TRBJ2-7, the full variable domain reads KAGVTQTPRYLIKTRGQQVTLSCSPISGHRSVSWYQQTPGQGLQFLFEYFSETQRNKGNFPGRFSGRQFSNSRSEMNVSTLELGDSALYLCASSLQPGDEQYFGPGTRLTVT.

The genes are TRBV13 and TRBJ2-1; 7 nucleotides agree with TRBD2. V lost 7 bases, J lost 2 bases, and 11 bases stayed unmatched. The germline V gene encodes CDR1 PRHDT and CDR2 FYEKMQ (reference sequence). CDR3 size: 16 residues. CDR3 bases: TGTGCCAGCACTAGTGCGGGGGTAGCGCCCTACAATGAGCAGTTCTTC. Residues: CASTSAGVAPYNEQFF.

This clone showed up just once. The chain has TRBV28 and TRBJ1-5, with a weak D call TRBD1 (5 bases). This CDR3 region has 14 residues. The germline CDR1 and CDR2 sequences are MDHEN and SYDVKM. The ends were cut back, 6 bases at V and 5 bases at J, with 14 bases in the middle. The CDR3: CASREFRGYQPQHF. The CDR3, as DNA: TGTGCCAGCAGAGAATTCCGGGGGTATCAGCCCCAGCATTTT.

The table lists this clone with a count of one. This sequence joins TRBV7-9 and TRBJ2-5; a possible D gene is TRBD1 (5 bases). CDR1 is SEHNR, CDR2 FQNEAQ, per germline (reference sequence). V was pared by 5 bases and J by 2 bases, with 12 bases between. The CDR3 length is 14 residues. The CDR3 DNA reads TGTGCCAGCAGCCCCCTCGACAGACAAGAGACCCAGTACTTC. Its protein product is CASSPLDRQETQYF. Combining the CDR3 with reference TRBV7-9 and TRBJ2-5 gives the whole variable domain DTGVSQNPRHKITKRGQNVTFRCDPISEHNRLYWYRQTLGQGPEFLTYFQNEAQLEKSRLLSDRFSAERPKGSFSTLEIQRTEQGDSAMYLCASSPLDRQETQYFGPGTRLLVL.

CDR3 DNA: TGTGCCAGCAGCCGGGGACAGGGACCGAGCTCCTACGAGCAGTACTTC. It is translated as CASSRGQGPSSYEQYF. This chain joins TRBV5-6 and TRBJ2-7, with 9 bases identical to TRBD1. The trim removed 4 bases at V and 0 bases at J, leaving 8 bases unmatched. Germline CDR1 is SGHDT and CDR2 is YYEEEE. The CDR3 loop spans 16 amino acids.

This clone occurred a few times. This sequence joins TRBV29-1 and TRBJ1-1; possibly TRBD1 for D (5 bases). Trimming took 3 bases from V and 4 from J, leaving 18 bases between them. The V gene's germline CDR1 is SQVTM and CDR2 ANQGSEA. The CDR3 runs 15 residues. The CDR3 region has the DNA TGCAGCGTTGAGGGGACGGGGGGTAAGAGCACTGAAGCTTTCTTT. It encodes CSVEGTGGKSTEAFF.

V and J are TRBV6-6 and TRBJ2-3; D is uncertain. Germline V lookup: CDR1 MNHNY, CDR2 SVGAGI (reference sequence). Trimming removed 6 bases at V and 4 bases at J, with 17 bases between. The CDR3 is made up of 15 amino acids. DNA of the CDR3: TGTGCCAGCAGGCGTCCTAGGGCCCCCTCAGATACGCAGTATTTT. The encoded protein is CASRRPRAPSDTQYF.

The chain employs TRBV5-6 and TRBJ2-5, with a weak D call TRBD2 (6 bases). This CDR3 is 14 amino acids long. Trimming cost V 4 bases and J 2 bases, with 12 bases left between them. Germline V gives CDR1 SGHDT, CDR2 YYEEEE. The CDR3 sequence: CASSHPGRQETQYF. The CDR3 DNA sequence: TGTGCCAGCAGCCACCCCGGGAGACAAGAGACCCAGTACTTC. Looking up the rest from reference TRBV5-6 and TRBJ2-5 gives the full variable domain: DAGVTQSPTHLIKTRGQQVTLRCSPKSGHDTVSWYQQALGQGPQFIFQYYEEEERQRGNFPDRFSGHQFPNYSSELNVNALLLGDSALYLCASSHPGRQETQYFGPGTRLLVL.

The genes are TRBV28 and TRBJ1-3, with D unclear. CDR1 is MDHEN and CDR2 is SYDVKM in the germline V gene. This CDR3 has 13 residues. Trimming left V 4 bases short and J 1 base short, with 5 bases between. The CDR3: CASSSFSGNTIYF. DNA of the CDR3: TGTGCCAGCAGTTCGTTTTCTGGAAACACCATATATTTT.

The DNA of the CDR3 is TGTGCCAGCAATGAGGGACGGACGACCACAGATACGCAGTATTTT. Translating it yields CASNEGRTTTDTQYF. V and J are TRBV6-1 and TRBJ2-3; D could derive from TRBD1 or TRBD2 (5 bases each). V lost 7 bases to trimming and J lost 2 bases, with 16 bases between them. The CDR3 totals 15 residues. Germline values: CDR1 MNHNS, CDR2 SASEGT.

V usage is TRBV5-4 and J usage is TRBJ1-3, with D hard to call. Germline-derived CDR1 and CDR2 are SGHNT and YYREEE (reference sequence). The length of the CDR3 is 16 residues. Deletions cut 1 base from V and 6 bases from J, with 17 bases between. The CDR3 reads CASSLQGHVIENTIYF. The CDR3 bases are TGTGCCAGCAGCTTGCAAGGCCATGTTATCGAAAACACCATATATTTT.

The CDR3 region has the DNA TGTGCCAGCCGGCAGGTCTCGAACACCGGGGAGCTGTTTTTT. It encodes CASRQVSNTGELFF. This rearrangement joins TRBV28 to TRBJ2-2; D ambiguous. The CDR3 is 14 amino acids. Trimming shortened V by 8 bases and J by 0 bases, and 10 bases separated the two germline ends. The germline V gene encodes CDR1 MDHEN and CDR2 SYDVKM.

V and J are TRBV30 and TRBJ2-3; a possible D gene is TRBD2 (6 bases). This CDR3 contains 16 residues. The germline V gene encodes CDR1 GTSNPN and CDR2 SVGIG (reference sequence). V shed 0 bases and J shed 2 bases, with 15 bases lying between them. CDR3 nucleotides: TGTGCCTGGAGTGTAGGGTCGGCGGGGATCACAGATACGCAGTATTTT. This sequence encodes CAWSVGSAGITDTQYF.

The CDR3 DNA sequence: TGCAGCGTTCCGGGACTAGCGGGAGGAAGTGCTAGCACAGATACGCAGTATTTT. Translated, it gives CSVPGLAGGSASTDTQYF. The chain has TRBV29-1 and TRBJ2-3; 15 nucleotides line up with TRBD2. The germline CDR1 and CDR2 sequences are SQVTM and ANQGSEA. The CDR3 runs to 18 residues. J gave up 0 bases and V 5 bases, and 9 bases lay outside the gene matches.

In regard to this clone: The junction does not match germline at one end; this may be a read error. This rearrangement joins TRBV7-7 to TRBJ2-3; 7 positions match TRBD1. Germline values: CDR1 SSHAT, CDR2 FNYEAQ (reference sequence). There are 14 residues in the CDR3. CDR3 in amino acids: CASSPGQGTDTQYF. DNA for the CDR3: TGTGCTAGCAGCCCCGGACAGGGCACAGATACGCAGTATTTT.

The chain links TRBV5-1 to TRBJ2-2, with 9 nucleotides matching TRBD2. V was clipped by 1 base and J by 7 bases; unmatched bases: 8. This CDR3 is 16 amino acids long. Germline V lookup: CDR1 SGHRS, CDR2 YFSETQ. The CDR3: CASSLFRVAGDGELFF. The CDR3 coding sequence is TGCGCCAGCAGCTTGTTCAGGGTAGCGGGAGACGGGGAGCTGTTTTTT.

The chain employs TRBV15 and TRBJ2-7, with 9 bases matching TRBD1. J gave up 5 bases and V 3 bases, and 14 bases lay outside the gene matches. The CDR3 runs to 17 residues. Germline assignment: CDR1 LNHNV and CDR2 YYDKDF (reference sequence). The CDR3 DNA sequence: TGTGCCACCAGCAGGATCCCACTACAGGGGGCTGGCAACGAGCAGTACTTC. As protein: CATSRIPLQGAGNEQYF.

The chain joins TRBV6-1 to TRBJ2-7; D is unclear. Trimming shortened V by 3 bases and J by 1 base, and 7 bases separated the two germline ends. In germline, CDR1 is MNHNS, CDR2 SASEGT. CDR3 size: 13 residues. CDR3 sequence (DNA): TGTGCCAGCAGTGATTGGCAGTCCTACGAGCAGTACTTC. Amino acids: CASSDWQSYEQYF.

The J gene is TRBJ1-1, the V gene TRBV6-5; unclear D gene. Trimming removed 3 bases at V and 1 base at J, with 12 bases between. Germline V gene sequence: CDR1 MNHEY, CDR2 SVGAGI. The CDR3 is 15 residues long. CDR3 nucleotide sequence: TGTGCCAGCAGTTATGGTCGGATTCCGAACACTGAAGCTTTCTTT. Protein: CASSYGRIPNTEAFF.

The DNA of the CDR3 is TGTGCCAGCACCATCGGACTCAGCACAGATACGCAGTATTTT. Its translation: CASTIGLSTDTQYF. This rearrangement joins TRBV6-5 to TRBJ2-3; weak D call: TRBD2 (5 bases). Looked up from germline, CDR1 is MNHEY and CDR2 is SVGAGI. V gave up 7 bases and J gave up 0 bases, with 11 bases separating them. The CDR3 length is 14 residues.

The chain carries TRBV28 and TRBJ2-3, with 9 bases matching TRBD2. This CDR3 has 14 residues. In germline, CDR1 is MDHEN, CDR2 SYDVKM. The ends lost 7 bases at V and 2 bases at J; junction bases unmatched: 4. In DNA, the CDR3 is TGTGCCAGCATTGCGGGAGGGTACACAGATACGCAGTATTTT. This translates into CASIAGGYTDTQYF.